Described below is a single T cell receptor beta chain sequence and its context. The specificity of this receptor is unknown. No per-base quality is available; no much larger clone lies one base away. This specimen comes from a study of blood T cell repertoires in COVID-19 (TCRdb year 2020). Regarding the research as a whole: Samples covering the acute and convalescent phases of COVID-19 were provided by collaborators in the United States, Italy and Spain. The samples were drawn from two sources: the first 160 participants of the ongoing ImmuneRACE study, and fewer than 1,500 subjects contributed by 6 global collaborators. Where available, HLA class I and class II types were taken from metadata supplied by the sample provider and were not determined by assay-based typing. The repertoires were released in a freely available public database meant as a resource for research on the immune response to SARS-CoV-2. The dataset comprised deeply sampled blood TCRbeta repertoires from subjects exposed to, actively infected with, or recovered from COVID-19. The prospective study material was composed of cDNA or gDNA derived from T cells, B-cell-depleted T cells, or PBMCs. The sample metadata nearly always contained a de-identified subject ID, COVID-19 status, age in years and sex. What the work shows at the level of the full study, not this receptor alone: The quantity of clinical and demographic metadata differed by source and by participant and was supplied without curation.

TCRbeta CDR3 regions were amplified from genomic DNA by means of the immunoSEQ Assay, a bias-controlled multiplex PCR. In the source study's methods: The number of nucleated cells in each sample was estimated by amplification of reference gene primers within the assay. To quantify the absolute abundance of each unique TCRbeta CDR3 rearrangement, sequence reads were collapsed and filtered. Productive Simpson clonality was computed per sample as the square root of Simpson's diversity index over productive rearrangements. As stored in TCRdb, this immuneACCESS dataset retains in-frame rearrangements with V and J assigned. A fraction of the clones does not appear; measured against another copy, unresolved V genes explain less than half of the discrepancy, and the remainder lacks a known reason. V, J and clone size were drawn from that table, and D and trimming were deduced from the DNA. This sample comprises around 190,000 clones, around 83% of them detected only once. The ten biggest clones cover around 5.2% of the sample.

Whole blood was collected in K2EDTA tubes by collaborating institutions according to the institutions' own protocols. Collaborator samples were shipped for TCRbeta analysis as frozen whole blood, isolated PBMCs, or DNA extracted from either sample type. The V and J ends are trimmed by 1 base and 2 bases, leaving 6 bases between them. The germline V gene specifies SGHTA as CDR1 and FQGNSA as CDR2. The CDR3 spans 14 residues, from the cysteine through the phenylalanine. CDR3 DNA is the only sequence kept; it has 42 bases, read in frame from the first base. The sample taken for sequencing was peripheral blood. The clonotype was recovered from a woman at least 80 years old with acute or convalescent COVID-19. This chain is built from TRBV7-2 and TRBJ2-1; the D segment cannot be called with confidence. For the CDR3, the sequence is CASSLVRAYNEQFF. The nucleotide sequence reads as follows: TGTGCCAGCAGCTTAGTCCGGGCCTACAATGAGCAGTTCTTC. The reference TRBV7-2 and TRBJ2-1 proteins fill in what lies around the CDR3, so the full variable domain reads GAGVSQSPSNKVTEKGKDVELRCDPISGHTALYWYRQSLGQGLEFLIYFQGNSAPDKSGLPSDRFSAERTGGSVSTLTIQRTQQEDSAVYLCASSLVRAYNEQFFGPGTRLTVL.